This T cell receptor (beta chain) appears in the sequencing data of a study of blood T cell repertoires in COVID-19. Looking at the study overall: From T cells, B-cell-depleted T cells, or PBMCs came the material, which was cDNA or gDNA.

This CDR3 has 15 amino acids. Losses at the gene ends were 0 bases for V and 5 bases for J; bases not matched to a gene: 4. The germline V gene encodes CDR1 SGHDN and CDR2 FVKESK. In the authors' workflow: Scientists estimated how many nucleated cells there were by amplifying reference gene primers. Sequenced by immunoSEQ multiplex PCR; TCRdb stores in-frame clones only, minus some. V and J calls plus clone size are reproduced from that table; the DNA served to infer D and trimming. In the table there are roughly 500,000 clones, 85% to 90% of which are singletons. Sequenced material: peripheral blood. The TCR comes from a man in his late teens or twenties with COVID-19, enrolled during active disease. The rearrangement joins TRBV14 to TRBJ2-5, with 9 nucleotides matching TRBD1. CDR3 nucleotides: TGTGCCAGCAGCCAAGATTGGGACAGGGTCGAGACCCAGTACTTC. It encodes CASSQDWDRVETQYF. Supplemented by reference TRBV14 and TRBJ2-5, the full variable domain reads EAGVTQFPSHSVIEKGQTVTLRCDPISGHDNLYWYRRVMGKEIKFLLHFVKESKQDESGMPNNRFLAERTGGTYSTLKVQPAELEDSGVYFCASSQDWDRVETQYFGPGTRLLVL.